The 22 T cell receptor beta chains reported below all come from one sample, sequenced in a study of cytomegalovirus exposure and HLA in healthy donors. Use of 60 Vbeta and 13 Jbeta primers characterized the PCR. TCRdb's table, derived via immunoSEQ multiplex PCR, lists solely in-frame clones and lacks some. In total, the table holds over 60,000 clones. The material sequenced was PBMCs. The receptor set was obtained from a female donor in good health and CMV-seropositive.

Comments on this clone: Its ends do not fully match the called genes, so a read error is possible. The chain is built from TRBV30 and TRBJ1-2, with TRBD1 matching 9 bases. The CDR3 loop spans 15 amino acids. Germline values: CDR1 GTSNPN, CDR2 SVGIG (reference sequence). Here the CDR3 reads CAGSTQTGTGYGYTF. The CDR3 nucleotides read TGTGCCGGGAGTACCCAAACCGGGACAGGGTACGGCTACACCTTC.

CDR3 coding DNA: TGCAGCGTTCGGACAGTAACCTATGGCTACACCTTC. Translation gives CSVRTVTYGYTF. The rearrangement links TRBV29-1 to TRBJ1-2, with D perhaps matching TRBD1 (6 bases). The CDR3 length is 12 residues. V was pared by 5 bases and J by 4 bases, with 11 bases between. In germline, CDR1 is SQVTM, CDR2 ANQGSEA.

J is TRBJ2-3 and V is TRBV2; D might be TRBD2 (5 bases). The CDR3 loop spans 15 amino acids. Germline V lookup: CDR1 SNHLY, CDR2 FYNNEI. The germline V and J ends were trimmed by 3 bases and 3 bases, with 13 bases remaining between them. The CDR3 sequence: CASSDPGGGTDTQYF. CDR3 nucleotide sequence: TGTGCCAGCAGTGACCCCGGCGGCGGGACAGATACGCAGTATTTT.

Written as DNA, the CDR3 is TGTGCCTTATCAGGGAATTACGGAAACACCATATATTTT. Residues: CALSGNYGNTIYF. This rearrangement joins TRBV30 to TRBJ1-3; possibly TRBD1 for D (5 bases). Trimming removed 7 bases at V and 4 bases at J, with 14 bases between. The CDR3 totals 13 residues. Germline assignment: CDR1 GTSNPN and CDR2 SVGIG (reference sequence).

This sequence joins TRBV7-9 and TRBJ2-2; 7 bases match TRBD2. V dropped 5 bases and J dropped 5; count of bases not matched to a gene: 11. CDR3 length: 16 amino acids. From germline, CDR1 is SEHNR and CDR2 FQNEAQ (reference sequence). CDR3 in amino acids: CASSREVATGTGELFF. In DNA form, the CDR3 reads TGTGCCAGCAGCCGGGAGGTAGCTACAGGAACCGGGGAGCTGTTTTTT.

The rearrangement links TRBV7-2 to TRBJ1-2, with 9 bases matching TRBD1. Trimming at V came to 3 bases and at J to 10 bases, leaving 3 bases not matched to a gene. This CDR3 spans 12 amino acids. The germline CDR1 and CDR2 sequences are SGHTA and FQGNSA. The CDR3 region has the DNA TGTGCCAGCAGCTTCCGGGACAGGGACTACACCTTC. Protein sequence: CASSFRDRDYTF.

DNA of the CDR3: TGTGCCAGCTCACCGACAGGGGACGGTGTCTACGAGCAGTACTTC. Its translation is CASSPTGDGVYEQYF. V usage is TRBV18 and J usage is TRBJ2-7; 8 positions agree with TRBD1. The V and J ends lost 3 bases and 3 bases, in that order; junction bases with no gene match: 7. Germline assignment: CDR1 KGHSH and CDR2 LQKENI. This CDR3 region has 15 residues.

Turning to this clone: Other nucleotide sequences in the sample specify the same CDR3. This chain uses TRBV19 with TRBJ1-6; a weak D match, TRBD1 (6 bases). The germline V and J ends were trimmed by 6 bases and 6 bases, with 15 bases remaining between them. Germline values: CDR1 LNHDA, CDR2 SQIVND (reference sequence). This CDR3 has 15 residues. CDR3 coding DNA: TGTGCCAGTAGCCTTAAACAGGGATCTAATTCACCCCTCCACTTT. This sequence encodes CASSLKQGSNSPLHF.

The chain recombines TRBV2 with TRBJ1-2; D remains unclear. The CDR3 runs to 14 residues. The ends were cut back, 8 bases at V and 1 base at J, with 14 bases in the middle. Germline assignment: CDR1 SNHLY and CDR2 FYNNEI. The CDR3 sequence: CASRFGASNYGYTF. CDR3 nucleotides: TGTGCCAGCCGCTTCGGAGCCAGTAACTATGGCTACACCTTC.

V and J are TRBV6-5 and TRBJ2-7, with D possibly TRBD2 on 5 matching bases. CDR3 length: 15 residues. Trimming took off 0 bases at V and 4 bases at J, with 13 bases between the two ends. Germline CDR1 and CDR2: MNHEY and SVGAGI. In DNA form, the CDR3 reads TGTGCCAGCAGTTACTCGAAATACGGGAAGTACGAGCAGTACTTC. Its protein is CASSYSKYGKYEQYF.

This rearrangement joins TRBV2 to TRBJ2-5; D not resolved. The V end lost 8 bases, the J end lost 5 bases, and 15 bases lay between the germline ends. The CDR3 runs to 13 residues. Germline-derived CDR1 and CDR2 are SNHLY and FYNNEI. CDR3 in DNA: TGTGCCAGCTCGCTAGGTACAAGGGAGACCCAGTACTTC. Translating it yields CASSLGTRETQYF.

V gene TRBV18 combines with J gene TRBJ1-4; D might be TRBD1 (6 bases). Germline CDR1 KGHSH, CDR2 LQKENI. The CDR3 is made up of 18 amino acids. The germline V and J ends were trimmed by 3 bases and 0 bases, with 17 bases remaining between them. The CDR3 coding sequence is TGTGCCAGCTCACCCCCGACAGGTCCAAAGGCAACTAATGAAAAACTGTTTTTT. It translates to CASSPPTGPKATNEKLFF.

A remark on this clone: Within the sample, other DNA sequences also encode this same CDR3. The chain joins TRBV27 to TRBJ1-6, with 10 bases that match TRBD1. The V segment lost 5 bases and the J segment 13 bases; nucleotides outside the gene matches: 11. Germline V gives CDR1 MNHEY, CDR2 SMNVEV (reference sequence). The length of the CDR3 is 15 residues. CDR3 region: CASSEWDRGDSPLHF. CDR3 DNA: TGTGCCAGCAGTGAATGGGACAGGGGAGACTCCCCCCTCCACTTT.

This chain connects TRBV28 to TRBJ2-7; TRBD2 agrees at 10 bases. The germline CDR1 and CDR2 sequences are MDHEN and SYDVKM. The CDR3 spans 15 residues. The V gene end was trimmed by 1 base and the J gene end by 9 bases; junction bases not matched to a gene: 9. In DNA, the CDR3 is TGTGCCAGCAGTTTATCAGCTAGCGGGAGTGTCGGGCAGTACTTC. Its protein product is CASSLSASGSVGQYF.

V and J are TRBV4-1 and TRBJ2-1; 9 bases map to TRBD2. The germline CDR1 and CDR2 sequences are MGHRA and YSYEKL. The length of the CDR3 is 18 residues. Germline trimming cut 0 bases from V and 0 bases from J; bases unmatched to any gene: 6. The CDR3 region has the DNA TGCGCCAGCAGCCAAGATAGGAGTAGCGGGAGCTCCTACAATGAGCAGTTCTTC. This codes for CASSQDRSSGSSYNEQFF.

This rearrangement joins TRBV6-5 to TRBJ2-7, with a tentative D call TRBD1 (5 bases). The CDR3 runs to 16 residues. Germline lookup yields CDR1 MNHEY and CDR2 SVGAGI. The V and J ends lost 2 bases and 6 bases respectively, with 20 bases between them. CDR3 amino acids: CASSYRSFQGTAEQYF. The CDR3 region has the DNA TGTGCCAGCAGTTACCGGTCGTTCCAGGGTACGGCCGAGCAGTACTTC.

The chain has TRBV6-5 and TRBJ2-2; 14 bases align to TRBD2. There are 16 residues in the CDR3. V trimming: 2 bases; J trimming: 8 bases; junction bases outside the gene matches: 4. Germline V CDR1 and CDR2: MNHEY, SVGAGI. CDR3 region: CASSYLGTSGRGELFF. DNA of the CDR3: TGTGCCAGCAGTTACCTGGGGACTAGCGGGAGAGGGGAGCTGTTTTTT.

The chain uses TRBV29-1 and TRBJ1-4; D perhaps matches TRBD1 (5 bases). Germline V gives CDR1 SQVTM, CDR2 ANQGSEA. The CDR3 contains 12 residues. Trimming cost V 6 bases and J 3 bases, with 8 bases left between them. The CDR3 DNA sequence: TGCAGCGTACAGGTCTCTAATGAAAAACTGTTTTTT. Protein product: CSVQVSNEKLFF.

V gene TRBV4-3 combines with J gene TRBJ1-5; D might be TRBD1 (6 bases). Germline V CDR1 and CDR2: LGHNA, YSLEER. The CDR3 has 17 amino acids. V was clipped by 1 base and J by 4 bases, with 17 bases between them. The CDR3 DNA reads as TGCGCCAGCAGCCAAGGCATAGCTGACAGGAGTAATCAGCCCCAGCATTTT. This encodes CASSQGIADRSNQPQHF.

The V gene is TRBV11-2, the J gene TRBJ1-6; D is ambiguous. With 2 bases removed from V and 7 bases from J, the gap between germline ends came to 9 bases. The CDR3 runs to 14 residues. The germline CDR1 and CDR2 sequences are SGHAT and FQNNGV. The CDR3 is CASSLNPSNSPLHF. In nucleotides, the CDR3 is TGTGCCAGCAGCTTAAATCCGTCCAATTCACCCCTCCACTTT.

This rearrangement joins TRBV5-6 to TRBJ2-1, with 7 bases matching TRBD2. The CDR3 is 14 residues long. Looked up from germline, CDR1 is SGHDT and CDR2 is YYEEEE. V lost 0 bases, J lost 5 bases, and 2 bases stayed unmatched. The CDR3 is CASSLGGSDNEQFF. Written as DNA, the CDR3 is TGTGCCAGCAGCTTGGGCGGGAGCGACAATGAGCAGTTCTTC. Together with reference TRBV5-6 and TRBJ2-1, the CDR3 gives the full variable domain: DAGVTQSPTHLIKTRGQQVTLRCSPKSGHDTVSWYQQALGQGPQFIFQYYEEEERQRGNFPDRFSGHQFPNYSSELNVNALLLGDSALYLCASSLGGSDNEQFFGPGTRLTVL.

This rearrangement joins TRBV18 to TRBJ1-2, with D possibly being TRBD1 (5 bases). The CDR3 is 13 residues long. Germline assignment: CDR1 KGHSH and CDR2 LQKENI. V was trimmed by 2 bases and J by 3 bases, leaving 7 bases between them. The CDR3 reads CASSPRGDYGYTF. The CDR3 nucleotides are TGTGCCAGCTCACCAAGGGGCGACTATGGCTACACCTTC.